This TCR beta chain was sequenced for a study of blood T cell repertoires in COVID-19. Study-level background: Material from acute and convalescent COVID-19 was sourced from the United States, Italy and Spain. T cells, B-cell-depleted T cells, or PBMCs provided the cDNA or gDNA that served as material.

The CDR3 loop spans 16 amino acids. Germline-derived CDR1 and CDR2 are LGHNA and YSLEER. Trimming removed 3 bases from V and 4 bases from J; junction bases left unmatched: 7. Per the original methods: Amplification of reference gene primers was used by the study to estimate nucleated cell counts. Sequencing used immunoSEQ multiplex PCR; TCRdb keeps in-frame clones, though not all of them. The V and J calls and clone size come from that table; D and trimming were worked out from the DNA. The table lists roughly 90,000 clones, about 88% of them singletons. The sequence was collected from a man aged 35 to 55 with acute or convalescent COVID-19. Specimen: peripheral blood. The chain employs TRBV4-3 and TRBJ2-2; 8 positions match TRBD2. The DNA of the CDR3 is TGCGCCAGCAGCCAGTGGGGACTAGGTGGCACCGGGGAGCTGTTTTTT. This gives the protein CASSQWGLGGTGELFF.